The 23 T cell receptor beta chains reported below all come from one sample, sequenced in a study of early T cells in non-severe SARS-CoV-2 infection. One entry per CDR3 protein results from TCRdb running MiXCR on the 5' RACE reads. The top ten hold 20% of the sample, which has some 59,000 distinct CDR3 sequences, approximately 10% seen once. The sample comprised whole blood. These receptors all stem from an adult who was a healthcare worker with PCR-confirmed SARS-CoV-2 infection or an uninfected control (not recorded which).

This clonotype was seen a handful of times. The chain is built from TRBV7-9 and TRBJ1-5, with D possibly matching TRBD1 (5 bases). This CDR3 is built from 13 residues. V lost 3 bases, J lost 7 bases, and 10 bases lay in between. CDR1 SEHNR and CDR2 FQNEAQ come from the germline V gene (reference sequence). The CDR3 DNA reads TGTGCCAGCAGCTTGGGGAGGGGACAGCCCCAGCATTTT. It specifies CASSLGRGQPQHF.

The sample holds a few counts of this clonotype. The gene calls are TRBV5-1 and TRBJ2-3, with D unclear. The CDR3 loop spans 14 amino acids. CDR1 and CDR2 (germline): SGHRS, YFSETQ. V lost 2 bases to trimming and J lost 2 bases, with 9 bases between them. Here the CDR3 reads CASSLASFTDTQYF. The CDR3 DNA sequence: TGCGCCAGCAGCTTAGCCAGCTTCACAGATACGCAGTATTTT.

This clonotype has a count of ten or more. The chain combines TRBV6-2 or TRBV6-3 with TRBJ1-2; 9 positions agree with TRBD1. Germline CDR1 reads MNHEY; CDR2 reads SVGEGT. J was trimmed by 0 bases and V by 7 bases; bases with no gene match: 15. The CDR3 is made up of 18 amino acids. CDR3 sequence (DNA): TGTGCCAGCAACAATAACGGACAGGGGTTTACGGCTAACTATGGCTACACCTTC. Amino acids: CASNNNGQGFTANYGYTF.

In its sample, this clonotype was seen many times. V is TRBV20-1 and J is TRBJ1-1; 8 positions agree with TRBD1. This CDR3 contains 14 residues. Germline V lookup: CDR1 DFQATT, CDR2 SNEGSKA (reference sequence). Trimming cost V 3 bases and J 2 bases; bases outside gene matches: 5. CDR3 DNA sequence: TGCAGTGCTAGGTACAGGGGGTTCAACACTGAAGCTTTCTTT. Its translation is CSARYRGFNTEAFF.

The chain joins TRBV11-2 to TRBJ2-1, with 7 positions matching TRBD1. Germline CDR1 reads SGHAT; CDR2 reads FQNNGV. After removal of 5 bases from V and 5 bases from J, the junction contained 3 bases not matched to a gene. The CDR3 runs to 13 residues. DNA for the CDR3: TGTGCCAGCAGCATCGACAGGGACAATGAGCAGTTCTTC. Its translation: CASSIDRDNEQFF.

This clonotype has a handful of counts. The genes are TRBV7-6 and TRBJ2-1; TRBD2 aligns across 11 bases. CDR1 is SGHVS, CDR2 FNYEAQ, per germline. The CDR3 covers 19 residues. J was trimmed by 4 bases and V by 4 bases; bases with no gene match: 15. CDR3 DNA: TGTGCCAGCAGCTCCCAAGGGACTAGCGGTCCCGGAGGATACAATGAGCAGTTCTTC. It yields the protein CASSSQGTSGPGGYNEQFF.

The chain combines TRBV20-1 with TRBJ2-5, with TRBD1 matching over 11 bases. Per germline, CDR1 DFQATT and CDR2 SNEGSKA (reference sequence). The V segment lost 7 bases and the J segment 5 bases; nucleotides outside the gene matches: 6. CDR3 length equals 13 residues. This CDR3 is CSVRTGGGETQYF. As DNA, the CDR3 is TGCAGTGTCCGGACAGGGGGCGGGGAGACCCAGTACTTC.

V is TRBV20-1 and J is TRBJ2-3; D uncertain. CDR1 and CDR2 (germline): DFQATT, SNEGSKA (reference sequence). Trimming took 0 bases from V and 6 from J, leaving 16 bases between them. The CDR3 has 15 amino acids. CDR3 loop: CSARDGLSTGDTQYF. The CDR3 coding sequence is TGCAGTGCTAGAGATGGTCTCTCCACTGGCGATACGCAGTATTTT.

The chain carries TRBV5-4 and TRBJ2-3; D may correspond to TRBD1 or TRBD2 (7 bases each). With 3 bases removed from V and 6 bases from J, the gap between germline ends came to 14 bases. This CDR3 is built from 14 residues. Germline-derived CDR1 and CDR2 are SGHNT and YYREEE (reference sequence). Written as DNA, the CDR3 is TGTGCCAGCAGCTGGGGAGGGGGCCAGGATACGCAGTATTTT. As protein: CASSWGGGQDTQYF.

The table lists this clonotype with a few counts. This sequence joins TRBV9 and TRBJ1-5; no firm D call. The CDR3 length is 13 residues. V was shortened by 3 bases and J by 5 bases, with 9 bases between the two germline ends. CDR1 is SGDLS, CDR2 YYNGEE, per germline. CDR3 in DNA: TGTGCCAGCAGCGGACATCCCGATCAGCCCCAGCATTTT. Translated: CASSGHPDQPQHF.

This clonotype came up many times. The rearrangement joins TRBV4-1 to TRBJ1-1; possibly TRBD1 for D (5 bases). This CDR3 is 15 amino acids long. The ends were cut back, 0 bases at V and 0 bases at J, with 8 bases in the middle. Germline V CDR1 and CDR2: MGHRA, YSYEKL. DNA for the CDR3: TGCGCCAGCAGCCAAGAGGCCAGGGTGAACACTGAAGCTTTCTTT. It encodes CASSQEARVNTEAFF.

This clonotype was seen a few times. This sequence joins TRBV5-1 and TRBJ1-1; tentatively, D is TRBD1 (5 bases). V lost 2 bases, J lost 3 bases, and 8 bases lay in between. Germline CDR1 and CDR2: SGHRS and YFSETQ. The CDR3 contains 13 residues. The CDR3 nucleotides are TGCGCCAGCAGCTTAGGGACGGACACTGAAGCTTTCTTT. Its protein is CASSLGTDTEAFF. Full variable domain (missing parts from reference TRBV5-1 and TRBJ1-1): KAGVTQTPRYLIKTRGQQVTLSCSPISGHRSVSWYQQTPGQGLQFLFEYFSETQRNKGNFPGRFSGRQFSNSRSEMNVSTLELGDSALYLCASSLGTDTEAFFGQGTRLTVV.

The sample holds many counts of this clonotype. V and J are TRBV2 and TRBJ2-7; the match to TRBD2 covers 14 bases. The CDR3 consists of 14 residues. CDR1 SNHLY and CDR2 FYNNEI come from the germline V gene. V trimming: 8 bases; J trimming: 4 bases; junction bases outside the gene matches: 4. The CDR3 DNA is TGTGCCAGCGGAGGACTAGCGGGGGGATACGAGCAGTACTTC. Translating gives CASGGLAGGYEQYF.

In this sample, this clonotype turned up many times. This rearrangement joins TRBV10-2 to TRBJ2-3; no firm D call. V dropped 6 bases and J dropped 7 bases, with 17 bases sitting between them. Germline values: CDR1 WSHSY, CDR2 SAAADI. The CDR3 totals 14 residues. The DNA for the CDR3 is TGCGCCAGCAGACGGACCCTCCCCGGTTATACGCAGTATTTT. Translating gives CASRRTLPGYTQYF.

The chain recombines TRBV18 with TRBJ2-7; D is possibly TRBD2 (6 bases). This CDR3 spans 14 amino acids. From germline, CDR1 is KGHSH and CDR2 LQKENI. V was shortened by 3 bases and J by 2 bases, with 11 bases between the two germline ends. The CDR3 DNA sequence: TGTGCCAGCTCACCCAGTCCGGGGGCCTACGAGCAGTACTTC. This gives the protein CASSPSPGAYEQYF.

V gene TRBV2 combines with J gene TRBJ2-7; D is unresolved. The CDR3 runs 13 residues. CDR1 is SNHLY and CDR2 is FYNNEI in the germline V gene. V lost 4 bases to trimming and J lost 3 bases, with 10 bases between them. The CDR3 DNA reads TGTGCCAGCAGTGTGGGAAGGAACTACGAGCAGTACTTC. Translating it yields CASSVGRNYEQYF.

This clonotype appeared many times. The rearrangement uses TRBV10-1 and TRBJ2-3, with TRBD1 matching over 7 bases. In germline, CDR1 is WNHNN, CDR2 SYGVQD (reference sequence). This CDR3 has 13 amino acids. Trimming at V came to 6 bases and at J to 8 bases, leaving 8 bases not matched to a gene. The CDR3 protein is CASRLRQGGTQYF. The CDR3 DNA reads as TGCGCCAGCAGACTACGACAGGGTGGTACGCAGTATTTT.

V gene TRBV19 combines with J gene TRBJ2-3; 7 nucleotides agree with TRBD2. CDR3 size: 13 residues. From germline, CDR1 is LNHDA and CDR2 SQIVND (reference sequence). V was pared by 7 bases and J by 4 bases, with 5 bases of the junction left unmatched. The CDR3 loop reads CASTLAGADTQYF. The CDR3 DNA reads as TGTGCCAGTACCCTCGCGGGGGCAGATACGCAGTATTTT.

Many counts were recorded for this clonotype. The chain recombines TRBV15 with TRBJ2-3; 14 nucleotides agree with TRBD2. With 3 bases clipped from V and 4 bases from J, the junction kept 6 bases outside the gene matches. CDR1 and CDR2 (germline): LNHNV, YYDKDF (reference sequence). The CDR3 contains 17 residues. CDR3 sequence reads: CATSSRTSGGSADTQYF. The DNA for the CDR3 is TGTGCCACCAGCAGCCGGACTAGCGGGGGGAGCGCAGATACGCAGTATTTT.

This clonotype appeared a few times. This chain uses TRBV6-1 with TRBJ2-5; D not certain. V gave up 3 bases and J gave up 5 bases, with 4 bases separating them. This CDR3 comprises 11 residues. Germline CDR1 MNHNS, CDR2 SASEGT. In nucleotides, the CDR3 is TGTGCCAGCAGTGAGCTGGAGACCCAGTACTTC. It translates to CASSELETQYF.

The rearrangement joins TRBV11-2 to TRBJ2-5; D perhaps matches TRBD2 (5 bases). Germline V gene data show CDR1 as SGHAT and CDR2 as FQNNGV. The CDR3 length is 14 residues. Trimming took 5 bases from V and 2 from J, leaving 12 bases between them. DNA for the CDR3: TGTGCCAGCAGCCCCTCCGGGGTGCAAGAGACCCAGTACTTC. Amino acid sequence: CASSPSGVQETQYF.

V and J are TRBV29-1 and TRBJ1-1, with 7 bases aligning to TRBD1. Unmatched junction bases numbered 10, after V lost 8 bases and J lost 4 bases. CDR1 is SQVTM and CDR2 is ANQGSEA in the germline V gene. The CDR3 totals 13 residues. CDR3 protein: CSITRQGGTEAFF. The CDR3 DNA follows: TGCAGCATCACTAGACAGGGTGGCACTGAAGCTTTCTTT.

The rearrangement uses TRBV2 and TRBJ2-2; D uncertain. The CDR3 extends over 14 amino acids. CDR1 SNHLY and CDR2 FYNNEI come from the germline V gene. Deletions cut 8 bases from V and 4 bases from J, with 14 bases between. This CDR3 reads CASQGQDPTGELFF. CDR3 nucleotides: TGTGCCAGCCAAGGCCAGGACCCCACCGGGGAGCTGTTTTTT.